Shown below are 5 T cell receptor beta chains from a single sample sequenced in a study of CD8 T cells in ankylosing spondylitis. Study-wide findings and caveats: What appeared characteristic of ankylosing spondylitis blood was a TCR beta motif of eight highly homologous variants.

MiXCR, applied by TCRdb to the 5' RACE reads, yields one record per CDR3 protein. This sample has 800,000 to 900,000 distinct CDR3 sequences, with approximately 12% found just once. What these receptors recognize is not known. The sequenced sample was blood, either unsorted or a sorted T cell fraction (not recorded which). These receptors originate from a male donor with ankylosing spondylitis.

This clonotype was observed a few times. The chain carries TRBV5-5 and TRBJ2-7; the D gene is possibly TRBD2 (6 bases). The CDR3 has 16 residues. Germline CDR1 reads SGHKS; CDR2 reads YYEKEE (reference sequence). V lost 0 bases, J lost 2 bases, and 15 bases lay in between. For the CDR3, the DNA is TGTGCCAGCAGCTTGGAGGTGACGGGAGAAACCTACGAGCAGTACTTC. This translates into CASSLEVTGETYEQYF. The entire variable domain, with the rest obtained from reference TRBV5-5 and TRBJ2-7, is as follows: DAGVTQSPTHLIKTRGQQVTLRCSPISGHKSVSWYQQVLGQGPQFIFQYYEKEERGRGNFPDRFSARQFPNYSSELNVNALLLGDSALYLCASSLEVTGETYEQYFGPGTRLTVT.

This clonotype was picked up many times. The chain links TRBV6-5 to TRBJ1-1, with D hard to call. This CDR3 is built from 14 residues. Deletions cut 0 bases from V and 7 bases from J, with 12 bases between. Germline lookup yields CDR1 MNHEY and CDR2 SVGAGI. CDR3: CASSYSTRAIEAFF. The DNA for the CDR3 is TGTGCCAGCAGTTACTCGACGAGGGCCATTGAAGCTTTCTTT.

This clonotype showed up just a few times. The chain recombines TRBV10-3 with TRBJ2-6, with a weak D call TRBD1 (6 bases). In germline, CDR1 is ENHRY, CDR2 SYGVKD. The CDR3 spans 13 residues. V dropped 11 bases and J dropped 2 bases, with 10 bases sitting between them. In DNA, the CDR3 is TGTGCCGCACAGGGTGCTGGGGCCAACGTCCTGACTTTC. Translating it yields CAAQGAGANVLTF.

This clonotype was counted only a few times. The V and J genes are TRBV6-1 and TRBJ1-6; no reliable D call. CDR1 and CDR2 (germline): MNHNS, SASEGT. V was shortened by 6 bases and J by 13 bases, with 10 bases between the two germline ends. There are 11 residues in the CDR3. CDR3 protein: CASRQVAPLHF. The CDR3 region has the DNA TGTGCCAGCAGGCAGGTAGCGCCCCTCCACTTT.

Only a few counts were recorded for this clonotype. The chain joins TRBV7-2 to TRBJ2-6; D unclear. The CDR3 is 15 amino acids. Trimming removed 3 bases from V and 0 bases from J, with 6 bases in between. The V gene's germline CDR1 is SGHTA and CDR2 FQGNSA. CDR3 sequence: CASSFSYSGANVLTF. The CDR3 coding sequence is TGTGCCAGCAGCTTCAGTTACTCTGGGGCCAACGTCCTGACTTTC.